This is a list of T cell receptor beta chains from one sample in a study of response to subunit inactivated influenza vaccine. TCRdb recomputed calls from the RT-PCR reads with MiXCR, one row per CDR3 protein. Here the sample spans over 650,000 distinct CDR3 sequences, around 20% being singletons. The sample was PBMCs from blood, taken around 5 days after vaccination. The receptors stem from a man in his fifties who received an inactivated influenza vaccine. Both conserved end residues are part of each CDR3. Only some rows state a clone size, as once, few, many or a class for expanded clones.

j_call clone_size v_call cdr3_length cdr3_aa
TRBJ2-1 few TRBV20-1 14 CSARGLAGSDEQFF
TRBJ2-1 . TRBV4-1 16 CASSSITGPTANEQFF
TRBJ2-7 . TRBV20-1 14 CSARGQGPLYEQYF
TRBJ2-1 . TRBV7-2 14 CASSPGTGFIEQFF
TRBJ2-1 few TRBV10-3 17 CAISAPTGTSGRNEQFF
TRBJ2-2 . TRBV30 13 CAWSGLGSGELFF
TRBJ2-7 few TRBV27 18 CASSSGRPGLGLWSSQYF
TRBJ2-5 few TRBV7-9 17 CASSLGEGRSTKETQYF
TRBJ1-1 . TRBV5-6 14 CASSPFFSNTEAFF
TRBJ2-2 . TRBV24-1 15 CATMVGQSNTGELFF
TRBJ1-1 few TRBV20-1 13 CSAPAPVNTEAFF
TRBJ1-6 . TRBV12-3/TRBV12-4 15 CASRMTGTDNSPLHF
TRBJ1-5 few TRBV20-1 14 CSARGGTENQPQHF
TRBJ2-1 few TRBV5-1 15 CASSFPGQGAEAQFF
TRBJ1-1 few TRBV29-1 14 CSVEGPGVGTEAFF
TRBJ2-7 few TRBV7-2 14 CASSLVSGVYEQYF
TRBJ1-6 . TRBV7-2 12 CASSLEGRPLHF
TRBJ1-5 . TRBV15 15 CATSREVGGNQPQHF
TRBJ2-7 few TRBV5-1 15 CASSFLDSRSYEQYF
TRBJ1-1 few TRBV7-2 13 CASSLVGGIEAFF